This TCR beta chain derives from a study of early T cells in non-severe SARS-CoV-2 infection. V lost 3 bases to trimming and J lost 6 bases, with 11 bases between them. The CDR3 runs to 13 residues. This clonotype was recorded many times. TCRdb processed the 5' RACE reads anew with MiXCR; each CDR3 protein has one entry. The table lists under 95,000 distinct CDR3 sequences, just under 15% of them singletons, with less than 6% in the top ten. The sequence was obtained from an adult who was a healthcare worker with PCR-confirmed SARS-CoV-2 infection or an uninfected control (not recorded which). The sequenced sample consisted of whole blood. The rearrangement joins TRBV12-3 or TRBV12-4 to TRBJ1-1, with a possible D match to TRBD1 (5 bases). This chain's CDR3 is CASSLFQGPEAFF. CDR3 in DNA: TGTGCCAGCAGTTTGTTCCAGGGCCCTGAAGCTTTCTTT.